This TCR beta chain was captured by sequencing in a study of human T cells and chemical hapten exposure. On the study more broadly: Patients received weekly diphenylcyclopropenone doses to the scalp throughout the roughly 23-week study.

This sample's time point: patch test 3, about 24 weeks after DPC sensitization. As to treatment: therapeutic diphenylcyclopropenone sensitization with weekly scalp DPC. For this clonotype: The target antigen is unknown.

TCRdb re-analysed the RACE reads in MiXCR, keeping a single row per CDR3 protein. Of tens of thousands of distinct CDR3 sequences in the sample, roughly a tenth are singletons; the top ten hold roughly 15%. Regarding the study as a whole: No change in TCRs above 1 in 1000 frequency was produced by DPC sensitization.

V shed 3 bases and J 1 base; nucleotides not matched to a gene: 10. From germline, CDR1 is DFQATT and CDR2 SNEGSKA (reference sequence). This CDR3 contains 17 residues. This specimen was whole blood, taken in connection with sensitization to the hapten diphenylcyclopropenone (DPC). The J gene is TRBJ2-7, the V gene TRBV20-1, with 12 bases aligning to TRBD2. This clonotype originated in a woman between 40 and 55 years old with alopecia areata. Some clones in this sample may be carry-over from other donors' samples. Here the CDR3 reads CSASGLAGRRKSYEQYF. In DNA form, the CDR3 reads TGCAGTGCTAGCGGACTAGCGGGACGCCGGAAATCCTACGAGCAGTACTTC.